The clone carrying this T cell receptor (beta chain) has just one count. Its antigen is not identified. TCRdb's table, derived via immunoSEQ multiplex PCR, lists solely in-frame clones and lacks some. The sample carries roughly 2 million clones, approximately 94% recorded once. The source of the sample is a study of shared clonotypes between healthy human individuals. Study findings and constraints: Memory subsets had estimated richness that was generally smaller than that of naive subsets.

Naive CD45RA+ and memory CD45RA-negative subsets were split from CD4+ cells. V dropped 3 bases and J dropped 3 bases, with 12 bases sitting between them. CDR1 and CDR2 (germline): LNHDA, SQIVND (reference sequence). CDR3 length: 14 amino acids. The receptor was isolated from a man aged 18 to 29 in good health. The genes are TRBV19 and TRBJ2-7, with D perhaps assigned TRBD1 or TRBD2 (5 bases each). Sequenced sample: naive CD4+ T cells sorted from blood. Subset of the sample: CD45RA+ positively selected. The CDR3 loop is CASSIPGRHYEQYF. CDR3 DNA sequence: TGTGCCAGTAGTATCCCGGGACGGCACTACGAGCAGTACTTC.